These 11 T cell receptor beta chains were all obtained from the same sample, sequenced in a study of cytomegalovirus exposure and HLA in healthy donors. Primers included in the PCR were 60 Vbeta and 13 Jbeta primers. Measured with immunoSEQ multiplex PCR; TCRdb has only the in-frame clones, and not every one. This sample has 200,000 to 250,000 clones; 70% to 85% occur once, and the top ten carry around 2.8%. Sequencing used PBMCs. The receptors were gathered from a woman between 55 and 75 years old in good health and CMV-seropositive.

In this sample, this clone turned up once. The J gene is TRBJ2-3, the V gene TRBV29-1; possibly TRBD1 for D (6 bases). The CDR3 is 15 residues long. Germline CDR1 is SQVTM and CDR2 is ANQGSEA. Trimming left V 4 bases short and J 2 bases short, with 16 bases between. The CDR3 nucleotides read TGCAGCGTTGCCGGACAGACCATAATCACAGATACGCAGTATTTT. Encoded protein: CSVAGQTIITDTQYF.

The V call is TRBV7-6, the J call TRBJ2-1; the match to TRBD1 covers 10 bases. Germline V CDR1 and CDR2: SGHVS, FNYEAQ. The CDR3 extends over 16 amino acids. The V and J ends lost 3 bases and 9 bases, in that order; junction bases with no gene match: 11. CDR3 sequence (DNA): TGTGCCAGCAGCTTTCGGACAGGGGGAAGCAAGGGTGAGCAGTTCTTC. This gives the protein CASSFRTGGSKGEQFF. The variable domain in full, completed from reference TRBV7-6 and TRBJ2-1, reads GAGVSQSPRYKVTKRGQDVALRCDPISGHVSLYWYRQALGQGPEFLTYFNYEAQQDKSGLPNDRFSAERPEGSISTLTIQRTEQRDSAMYRCASSFRTGGSKGEQFFGPGTRLTVL.

This clone has only a few counts. The rearrangement uses TRBV4-2 and TRBJ2-3; 15 nucleotides line up with TRBD2. CDR3 size: 18 residues. The V segment lost 5 bases and the J segment 0 bases; nucleotides outside the gene matches: 6. Germline assignment: CDR1 LGHNA and CDR2 YNFKEQ. The CDR3 DNA follows: TGTGCCAGCAGCTCCGGACTAGCGGGAGGGGTAAGCACAGATACGCAGTATTTT. Translation gives CASSSGLAGGVSTDTQYF.

This chain connects TRBV5-1 to TRBJ1-2, with no clear D. Germline values: CDR1 SGHRS, CDR2 YFSETQ. This CDR3 has 14 amino acids. V was cut by 4 bases and J by 4 bases, with 14 bases left in between. The CDR3 sequence: CASSLGAESYGYTF. DNA for the CDR3: TGCGCCAGCAGCCTGGGCGCCGAATCCTATGGCTACACCTTC.

This clone was counted between two and nine times. V gene TRBV10-3 combines with J gene TRBJ2-7, with no clear D. Germline V gene data show CDR1 as ENHRY and CDR2 as SYGVKD. Trimming took 1 base from V and 0 from J, leaving 16 bases between them. The CDR3 spans 17 residues. Here the CDR3 reads CAISELARKPSSYEQYF. CDR3 in DNA: TGTGCCATCAGTGAGTTAGCCCGCAAGCCCAGCTCCTACGAGCAGTACTTC.

The V call is TRBV4-3, the J call TRBJ1-6; D call uncertain. The CDR3 has 15 amino acids. Trimming removed 4 bases at V and 3 bases at J, with 10 bases between. Per germline, CDR1 LGHNA and CDR2 YSLEER. The DNA of the CDR3 is TGCGCCAGCAGCCGCGGCCCTATCTATAATTCACCCCTCCACTTT. Protein product: CASSRGPIYNSPLHF.

V is TRBV19 and J is TRBJ2-2; TRBD2 matches 10 bases. The junction had 4 bases not matched to a gene; V was cut back by 8 bases and J by 4 bases. Looked up from germline, CDR1 is LNHDA and CDR2 is SQIVND (reference sequence). The CDR3 runs 14 residues. CDR3 DNA: TGTGCCAGTCGGACTAGCGGCGCCACCGGGGAGCTGTTTTTT. Its translation is CASRTSGATGELFF.

This chain uses TRBV5-1 with TRBJ2-6; TRBD1 matches 7 bases. In germline, CDR1 is SGHRS, CDR2 YFSETQ. This CDR3 contains 17 residues. The V segment lost 1 base and the J segment 4 bases; nucleotides outside the gene matches: 8. In DNA form, the CDR3 reads TGCGCCAGCAGCTTGATTAATAGGGGGCAGGGGGCCAACGTCCTGACTTTC. It specifies CASSLINRGQGANVLTF.

V usage is TRBV19 and J usage is TRBJ2-2; possibly TRBD1 for D (6 bases). The germline V and J ends were trimmed by 8 bases and 0 bases, with 16 bases remaining between them. Germline V gene data show CDR1 as LNHDA and CDR2 as SQIVND (reference sequence). The CDR3 length is 16 residues. The CDR3 DNA is TGTGCCAGTCACCCCCGACAGGCTCCGAACACCGGGGAGCTGTTTTTT. Translation gives CASHPRQAPNTGELFF.

Only a few counts were recorded for this clone. V is TRBV4-1 and J is TRBJ2-2, with 11 nucleotides matching TRBD2. Germline-derived CDR1 and CDR2 are MGHRA and YSYEKL. Trimming removed 3 bases from V and 0 bases from J; junction bases left unmatched: 3. The CDR3 contains 17 residues. The CDR3 DNA reads TGCGCCAGCAGCCACCCGACTAGCGGGGCGAACACCGGGGAGCTGTTTTTT. The encoded protein is CASSHPTSGANTGELFF.

This clone was seen only once. J is TRBJ2-7 and V is TRBV6-5; perhaps TRBD1 as D (6 bases). Germline CDR1 and CDR2: MNHEY and SVGAGI. The CDR3 has 13 residues. Deletions cut 6 bases from V and 3 bases from J, with 12 bases between. This CDR3 is CASSQTGLYEQYF. CDR3 sequence (DNA): TGTGCCAGCAGCCAGACAGGCCTCTACGAGCAGTACTTC.